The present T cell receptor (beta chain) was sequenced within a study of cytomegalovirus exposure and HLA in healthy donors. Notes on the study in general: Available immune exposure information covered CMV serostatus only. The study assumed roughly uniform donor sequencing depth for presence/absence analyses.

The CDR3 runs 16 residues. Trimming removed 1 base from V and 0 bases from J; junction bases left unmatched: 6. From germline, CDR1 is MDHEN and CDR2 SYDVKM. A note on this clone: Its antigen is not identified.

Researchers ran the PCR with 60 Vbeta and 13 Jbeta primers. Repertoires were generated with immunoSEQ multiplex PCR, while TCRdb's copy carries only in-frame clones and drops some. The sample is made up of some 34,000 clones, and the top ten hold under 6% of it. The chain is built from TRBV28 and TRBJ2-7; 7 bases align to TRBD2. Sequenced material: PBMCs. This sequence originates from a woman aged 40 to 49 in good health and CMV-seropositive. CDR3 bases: TGTGCCAGCAGTTTATTCCCGCGGGAGCACTCCTACGAGCAGTACTTC. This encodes CASSLFPREHSYEQYF. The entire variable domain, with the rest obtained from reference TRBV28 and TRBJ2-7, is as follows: DVKVTQSSRYLVKRTGEKVFLECVQDMDHENMFWYRQDPGLGLRLIYFSYDVKMKEKGDIPEGYSVSREKKERFSLILESASTNQTSMYLCASSLFPREHSYEQYFGPGTRLTVT.